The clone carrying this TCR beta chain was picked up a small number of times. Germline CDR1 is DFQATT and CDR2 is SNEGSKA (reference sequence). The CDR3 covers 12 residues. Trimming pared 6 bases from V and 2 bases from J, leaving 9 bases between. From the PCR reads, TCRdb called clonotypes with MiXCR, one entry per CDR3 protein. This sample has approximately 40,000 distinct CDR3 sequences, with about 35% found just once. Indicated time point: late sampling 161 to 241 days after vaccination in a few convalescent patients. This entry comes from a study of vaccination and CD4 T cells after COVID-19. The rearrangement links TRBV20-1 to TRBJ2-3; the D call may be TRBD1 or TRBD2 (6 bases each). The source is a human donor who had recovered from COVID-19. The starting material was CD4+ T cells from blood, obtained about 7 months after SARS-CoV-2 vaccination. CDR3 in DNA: TGCAGTGCGCCGGGGGCCACAGATACGCAGTATTTT. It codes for CSAPGATDTQYF.